This TCR beta chain was observed in a study of response to subunit inactivated influenza vaccine. Study-wide points: The authors suggested that few new T cells are recruited per seasonal influenza vaccination.

The germline V gene encodes CDR1 SGHTA and CDR2 FQGNSA. The V end was cut by 5 bases, the J end by 3 bases, with 20 bases between. The CDR3 contains 16 residues. This clonotype was seen only a few times. The antigen is unknown. TCRdb reprocessed the RT-PCR reads with MiXCR, giving one entry per CDR3 protein. Here the sample spans roughly 160,000 distinct CDR3 sequences, about 10% being singletons. The clonotype comes from a man aged 45 to 70 who received an inactivated influenza vaccine. Sequences were derived from CD8+ T cells sorted from PBMCs, sampled 23 months after vaccination. The rearrangement joins TRBV7-2 to TRBJ2-7, with D maybe TRBD1 (6 bases). CDR3 residues: CASSIWTVGTNYEQYF. CDR3 nucleotide sequence: TGTGCCAGCAGCATATGGACCGTGGGGACAAACTACGAGCAGTACTTC.